The next 17 T cell receptor beta chains were all read from a single sample in a study of vaccination and CD4 T cells after COVID-19. Sample time point: late sampling 161 to 241 days after vaccination in a few convalescent patients. This sample's treatment: roughly 11-day PBMC culture with coronavirus spike peptide pools or control peptides (ViraFEST assay). Sequenced with the Oncomine TCR Beta short-read assay was DNA taken from cultured CD4+ T cells. TCRdb fed the PCR reads into MiXCR, producing one record per CDR3 protein. The repertoire holds fewer than 30,000 distinct CDR3 sequences, with around a third as singletons. No antigen is known for these receptors. The sequences come from CD4+ T cells from blood, cultured in vitro, collected about 7 months after SARS-CoV-2 vaccination. The receptors originated from a human donor who had recovered from COVID-19.

This clonotype was seen more than once but under ten times. The chain uses TRBV19 and TRBJ1-5; 7 nucleotides align to TRBD1. V was pared by 7 bases and J by 5 bases, with 8 bases of the junction left unmatched. CDR3 length equals 14 residues. The germline V gene has CDR1 LNHDA and CDR2 SQIVND (reference sequence). CDR3 in DNA: TGTGCCAGTAAACACAGGGGAGGAGATCAGCCCCAGCATTTT. Translating it yields CASKHRGGDQPQHF.

This clonotype was found a few times. This sequence joins TRBV7-3 and TRBJ2-1; D not resolved. The length of the CDR3 is 13 residues. V was trimmed by 0 bases and J by 7 bases, leaving 7 bases between them. The V gene's germline CDR1 is SGHTA and CDR2 FQGTGA. The CDR3 DNA is TGTGCCAGCAGCTTAACTGGTTTGAATGAGCAGTTCTTC. Translating gives CASSLTGLNEQFF.

This chain links TRBV7-9 with TRBJ2-1; 9 nucleotides line up with TRBD1. The CDR3 length is 15 residues. The V segment lost 5 bases and the J segment 6 bases; nucleotides outside the gene matches: 8. CDR1 is SEHNR and CDR2 is FQNEAQ in the germline V gene (reference sequence). CDR3 amino acids: CASSLTGGQPNEQFF. For the CDR3, the DNA is TGTGCCAGCAGCCTGACAGGGGGGCAGCCCAATGAGCAGTTCTTC.

This clonotype is categorized as medium-sized. This chain uses TRBV7-3 with TRBJ2-5, with D possibly TRBD2 on 6 matching bases. The CDR3 loop spans 15 amino acids. V lost 5 bases to trimming and J lost 4 bases, with 17 bases between them. Germline V CDR1 and CDR2: SGHTA, FQGTGA. The CDR3 DNA sequence: TGTGCCAGCAGCCGTCAAAGCGGGTTAGGAGAGACCCAGTACTTC. This encodes CASSRQSGLGETQYF.

This clonotype turned up a few times. This sequence joins TRBV25-1 and TRBJ2-1; 8 nucleotides line up with TRBD2. Trimming removed 5 bases from V and 1 base from J; junction bases left unmatched: 1. Per the germline V gene, CDR1 is MGHDK and CDR2 is SYGVNS. The CDR3 is 14 residues long. The CDR3 sequence is CASSLAGSYNEQFF. CDR3 DNA: TGTGCCAGCAGTTTAGCGGGGTCCTACAATGAGCAGTTCTTC.

This chain joins TRBV2 and TRBJ2-7; 9 bases are shared with TRBD1. The CDR3 consists of 13 residues. CDR1 and CDR2 (germline): SNHLY, FYNNEI. Trimming removed 5 bases from V and 2 bases from J; junction bases left unmatched: 1. The CDR3, as DNA: TGTGCCAGCAGTCGACAGGGGGCCTACGAGCAGTACTTC. Amino acid sequence: CASSRQGAYEQYF.

The chain couples TRBV18 to TRBJ1-2; D is possibly TRBD1 (6 bases). The V end lost 2 bases, the J end lost 4 bases, and 20 bases lay between the germline ends. The CDR3 sequence is 17 residues long. In germline, CDR1 is KGHSH, CDR2 LQKENI. The CDR3 spells CASSPSPNYGTPYGYTF. The CDR3 DNA is TGTGCCAGCTCACCATCACCAAACTACGGGACACCCTATGGCTACACCTTC.

The J gene is TRBJ2-7, the V gene TRBV20-1; D ambiguous. The CDR3 length is 11 residues. Trimming cost V 5 bases and J 0 bases, with 5 bases left between them. Looked up from germline, CDR1 is DFQATT and CDR2 is SNEGSKA (reference sequence). CDR3 DNA sequence: TGCAGTGCTCTTCACTCCTACGAGCAGTACTTC. Residues: CSALHSYEQYF.

The genes are TRBV6-2 or TRBV6-3 and TRBJ2-7, with D maybe TRBD1 (6 bases). CDR1 is MNHEY and CDR2 is SVGEGT in the germline V gene. V lost 4 bases and J lost 2, with 12 bases in between. The CDR3 sequence is 14 residues long. CDR3 sequence (DNA): TGTGCCAGCAGTTTAAGGGACACAACCTACGAGCAGTACTTC. As protein: CASSLRDTTYEQYF.

The V call is TRBV5-1, the J call TRBJ1-2, with TRBD1 identical over 7 bases. The V gene's germline CDR1 is SGHRS and CDR2 YFSETQ. The length of the CDR3 is 17 residues. With V trimmed by 0 bases and J by 8 bases, 16 bases remained unmatched. CDR3 nucleotide sequence: TGCGCCAGCAGCTTGGATTATTCAGGACAGGCCTCGGGGGGCTACACCTTC. Amino acid sequence: CASSLDYSGQASGGYTF.

This clonotype appeared a few times. The V call is TRBV7-3, the J call TRBJ2-1; no clear D. The CDR3 totals 14 residues. Trimming stripped 7 bases from V and 5 bases from J, with 15 bases between. The V gene's germline CDR1 is SGHTA and CDR2 FQGTGA. The CDR3 nucleotides read TGTGCCAGCAACATCGATGGACGTGACAATGAGCAGTTCTTC. Amino acids: CASNIDGRDNEQFF.

J is TRBJ2-7 and V is TRBV5-4; D not certain. V was trimmed by 2 bases and J by 2 bases, leaving 11 bases between them. The CDR3 extends over 14 amino acids. Germline V gene lookup returns CDR1 SGHNT and CDR2 YYREEE (reference sequence). For the CDR3, the DNA is TGTGCCAGCAGCTTCCACGGGCAGGCCTACGAGCAGTACTTC. Protein sequence: CASSFHGQAYEQYF. Supplemented by reference TRBV5-4 and TRBJ2-7, the full variable domain reads ETGVTQSPTHLIKTRGQQVTLRCSSQSGHNTVSWYQQALGQGPQFIFQYYREEENGRGNFPPRFSGLQFPNYSSELNVNALELDDSALYLCASSFHGQAYEQYFGPGTRLTVT.

This clonotype has just a few counts. V is TRBV29-1 and J is TRBJ2-7; D call uncertain. Trimming pared 0 bases from V and 0 bases from J, leaving 6 bases between. There are 13 residues in the CDR3. Germline assignment: CDR1 SQVTM and CDR2 ANQGSEA. The CDR3 DNA follows: TGCAGCGTTGAAGACTACGCCTCCTACGAGCAGTACTTC. Translating it yields CSVEDYASYEQYF.

The chain combines TRBV6-2 or TRBV6-3 with TRBJ2-1; possibly TRBD1 or TRBD2 for D (5 bases each). Deletions cut 8 bases from V and 5 bases from J, with 19 bases between. This CDR3 is 15 amino acids long. The germline V gene encodes CDR1 MNHEY and CDR2 SVGEGT. The CDR3 is CASRGPGSIDNEQFF. The CDR3 DNA sequence: TGTGCCAGCCGGGGACCGGGTTCGATCGACAATGAGCAGTTCTTC.

V gene TRBV27 combines with J gene TRBJ2-7, with D possibly matching TRBD2 (6 bases). CDR1 MNHEY and CDR2 SMNVEV come from the germline V gene (reference sequence). CDR3 length: 16 residues. V lost 6 bases and J lost 0, with 18 bases in between. CDR3 residues: CASRRGLTPSSYEQYF. CDR3 coding DNA: TGTGCCAGCAGACGAGGACTAACCCCAAGCTCCTACGAGCAGTACTTC.

The chain combines TRBV28 with TRBJ2-3; D gene uncertain. The germline gives CDR1 MDHEN, CDR2 SYDVKM. This CDR3 is 14 amino acids long. Trimming pared 6 bases from V and 0 bases from J, leaving 10 bases between. In nucleotides, the CDR3 is TGTGCCAGCAGCCGGCGGCCTAGCACAGATACGCAGTATTTT. As protein: CASSRRPSTDTQYF.

This clonotype showed up just a few times. The gene calls are TRBV20-1 and TRBJ2-1; 11 bases map to TRBD2. CDR3 length: 13 amino acids. With V trimmed by 7 bases and J by 6 bases, 5 bases remained unmatched. Germline loops: CDR1 DFQATT, CDR2 SNEGSKA (reference sequence). CDR3 protein: CSDRLAGGNEQFF. DNA of the CDR3: TGCAGTGACAGGCTAGCGGGAGGCAATGAGCAGTTCTTC.